The clone carrying this T cell receptor beta chain has a handful of counts. What it recognizes is unknown. Diagnoses rested on clinical symptoms, serum thyroxine and TRAb, thyroid ultrasound and orbital computed tomography. The data are from a study of T cells in Graves' hyperthyroidism and ophthalmopathy. Study outcomes and limitations: In the blood, most expanded thyroid clonotypes above 0.001 appeared as well. From stable hyperthyroidism, ophthalmopathy was set apart by a 13 V-J model.

TCR beta CDR3 region amplification was performed from RNA transcripts. HTBI primers drove first-round RT-PCR of the TCR CDR3. TCRdb passed the multiplex PCR reads through MiXCR, listing each CDR3 protein once. The table lists 560,000 or so distinct CDR3 sequences, around 46% of them singletons, with about 8.2% in the top ten. V was clipped by 3 bases and J by 5 bases; unmatched bases: 8. Germline loops: CDR1 SGHTA, CDR2 FQGNSA. CDR3 size: 15 residues. The specimen was peripheral blood or thyroid tissue (not recorded which). The rearrangement links TRBV7-2 to TRBJ2-5, with TRBD2 matching 8 bases. This clonotype was sampled from a woman under 30 with Graves' hyperthyroidism. CDR3 amino acids: CASSLVAGNRETQYF. The CDR3 region has the DNA TGTGCCAGCAGCTTGGTAGCGGGAAATAGGGAGACCCAGTACTTC. The whole variable domain, remainder taken from reference TRBV7-2 and TRBJ2-5, is GAGVSQSPSNKVTEKGKDVELRCDPISGHTALYWYRQSLGQGLEFLIYFQGNSAPDKSGLPSDRFSAERTGGSVSTLTIQRTQQEDSAVYLCASSLVAGNRETQYFGPGTRLLVL.